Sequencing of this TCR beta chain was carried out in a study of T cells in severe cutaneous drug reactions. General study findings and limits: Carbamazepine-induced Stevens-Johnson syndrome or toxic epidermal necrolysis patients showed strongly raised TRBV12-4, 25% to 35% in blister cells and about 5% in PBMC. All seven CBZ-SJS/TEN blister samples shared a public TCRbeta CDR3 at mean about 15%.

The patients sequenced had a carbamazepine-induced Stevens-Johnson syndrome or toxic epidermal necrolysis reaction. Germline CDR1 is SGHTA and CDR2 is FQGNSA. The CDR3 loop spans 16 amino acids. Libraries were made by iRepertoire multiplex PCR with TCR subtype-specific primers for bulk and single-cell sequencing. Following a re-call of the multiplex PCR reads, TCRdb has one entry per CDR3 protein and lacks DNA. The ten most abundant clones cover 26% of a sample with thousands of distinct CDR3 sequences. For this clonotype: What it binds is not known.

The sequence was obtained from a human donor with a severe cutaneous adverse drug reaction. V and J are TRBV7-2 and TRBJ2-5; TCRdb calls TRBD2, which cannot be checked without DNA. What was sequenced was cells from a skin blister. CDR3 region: CASSLGFLAGQETQYF.